The entry below describes one T cell receptor beta chain. The antigen remains undetermined. Germline V CDR1 and CDR2: KGHSH, LQKENI. Trimming removed 3 bases from V and 6 bases from J, with 10 bases in between. This CDR3 is built from 13 residues. These data come from a study of T-cell memory formation after mild COVID-19. Study information: Among the donors, TCR clusters were largely specific to each donor.

Overall study findings and caveats: Memory cells collected pre-infection included some clones that later responded, suggesting cross-reactive memory joined. Shrinking CD4+ clones resided mostly in CM and EM, and CD8+ ones in EMRA. CD4/CD8 balance characterized clones contracting day 15 to 85, and CD4+ skew characterized later expanders.

TCRdb independently ran MiXCR on the 5' RACE reads; one entry per CDR3 protein. The profile shows 350,000 to 500,000 distinct CDR3 sequences, about 20% of them singletons. The chain has TRBV18 and TRBJ2-3; either TRBD1 or TRBD2 may supply D (5 bases each). The sequencing sample was made of PBMCs or a T cell subset sorted from them (not recorded which). The source of this sequence is a young man who had mild COVID-19 (a few samples of this study predate the infection). Cell type and time point are not known. Here the CDR3 DNA reads TGTGCCAGCTCACCCGGGGCGGAGGATACGCAGTATTTT. Translation gives CASSPGAEDTQYF.